Below, 28 T cell receptor beta chains from the same sample are listed, as sequenced in a study of T-cell memory formation after mild COVID-19. TCRdb called the 5' RACE reads again in MiXCR, with one record for every CDR3 protein. The sample consists of hundreds of thousands of distinct CDR3 sequences, 20% to 25% of them appearing once. The sample was PBMCs or a T cell subset sorted from them (not recorded which). These TCRs come from a man aged 18 to 30 who had mild COVID-19 (a few samples of this study predate the infection). Cell type and time point are not known.

This clonotype was counted only a few times. The chain has TRBV20-1 and TRBJ1-6; perhaps TRBD1 as D (6 bases). Trimming cost V 0 bases and J 7 bases, with 19 bases left between them. The CDR3 has 17 residues. CDR1 is DFQATT and CDR2 is SNEGSKA in the germline V gene (reference sequence). For the CDR3, the DNA is TGCAGTGCTAGAGAGCGGGGGGCCGGGGCCGGGAATTCACCCCTCCACTTT. This codes for CSARERGAGAGNSPLHF.

The chain uses TRBV4-1 and TRBJ2-1, with 10 bases lining up with TRBD1. Germline V lookup: CDR1 MGHRA, CDR2 YSYEKL. The CDR3 consists of 16 residues. With V trimmed by 4 bases and J by 4 bases, 7 bases remained unmatched. CDR3 amino acids: CASSPRGTGAYNEQFF. CDR3 nucleotides: TGCGCCAGCAGCCCCAGGGGGACAGGGGCGTACAATGAGCAGTTCTTC.

The chain combines TRBV7-9 with TRBJ2-3, with unresolved D. This CDR3 is built from 13 residues. CDR1 is SEHNR and CDR2 is FQNEAQ in the germline V gene (reference sequence). Trimming took 5 bases from V and 5 from J, leaving 11 bases between them. CDR3 DNA: TGTGCCAGCAGCCCTCCCCGCGGAGATACGCAGTATTTT. Its protein product is CASSPPRGDTQYF.

The chain employs TRBV5-1 and TRBJ2-3, with D possibly being TRBD1 or TRBD2 (5 bases each). The CDR3 sequence is 15 residues long. Germline lookup yields CDR1 SGHRS and CDR2 YFSETQ. The ends were cut back, 2 bases at V and 4 bases at J, with 14 bases in the middle. DNA for the CDR3: TGCGCCAGCAGCTTAGATCCAGGGAGCTCAGATACGCAGTATTTT. Translation gives CASSLDPGSSDTQYF.

The chain uses TRBV4-3 and TRBJ1-2; D unresolved. The CDR3 spans 13 residues. V was shortened by 6 bases and J by 4 bases, with 12 bases between the two germline ends. The germline CDR1 and CDR2 sequences are LGHNA and YSLEER. This chain's CDR3 is CASSPGRSYGYTF. As DNA, the CDR3 is TGCGCCAGCAGTCCTGGACGGAGCTATGGCTACACCTTC.

This clonotype showed up just a few times. The chain is built from TRBV7-9 and TRBJ2-7, with D perhaps TRBD1 (5 bases). This CDR3 has 12 residues. Trimming left V 6 bases short and J 4 bases short, with 10 bases between. Germline V CDR1 and CDR2: SEHNR, FQNEAQ (reference sequence). The CDR3 DNA reads TGTGCCAGCAGTTCCGACAGATACGAGCAGTACGTC. Amino acid sequence: CASSSDRYEQYV.

A few counts support this clonotype. The genes are TRBV12-3 or TRBV12-4 and TRBJ1-3; 7 bases match TRBD1. V lost 3 bases to trimming and J lost 2 bases; unmatched junction nucleotides: 4. This CDR3 has 15 residues. CDR3 DNA: TGTGCCAGCAGTTTCGGACAGGTCACTGGAAACACCATATATTTT. As protein: CASSFGQVTGNTIYF.

This clonotype appeared a few times. The chain couples TRBV4-1 to TRBJ2-3, with D hard to call. CDR1 is MGHRA and CDR2 is YSYEKL in the germline V gene. This CDR3 comprises 13 residues. The V end was cut by 6 bases, the J end by 4 bases, with 11 bases between. CDR3 DNA sequence: TGCGCCAGCAGTATGGCGTTGGCAGATACGCAGTATTTT. Translation: CASSMALADTQYF.

This clonotype was counted only a few times. The rearrangement links TRBV5-1 to TRBJ1-1; TRBD1 matches 7 bases. The CDR3 runs to 14 residues. Germline CDR1 reads SGHRS; CDR2 reads YFSETQ. The V segment lost 1 base and the J segment 1 base; nucleotides outside the gene matches: 1. The CDR3 DNA follows: TGCGCCAGCAGCTTGCCAGGGGGGAACACTGAAGCTTTCTTT. This translates into CASSLPGGNTEAFF. Complete variable domain (other parts from reference TRBV5-1 and TRBJ1-1): KAGVTQTPRYLIKTRGQQVTLSCSPISGHRSVSWYQQTPGQGLQFLFEYFSETQRNKGNFPGRFSGRQFSNSRSEMNVSTLELGDSALYLCASSLPGGNTEAFFGQGTRLTVV.

The chain is built from TRBV12-3 or TRBV12-4 and TRBJ1-5, with D possibly being TRBD1 (5 bases). Trimming stripped 3 bases from V and 2 bases from J, with 11 bases between. The CDR3 is 15 residues long. CDR3 in DNA: TGTGCCAGCAGTTTGGAGGGGATGGGCAATCAGCCCCAGCATTTT. Protein: CASSLEGMGNQPQHF.

The chain couples TRBV12-3 or TRBV12-4 to TRBJ2-4; D gene unclear. Deletions cut 3 bases from V and 8 bases from J, with 11 bases between. This CDR3 has 13 residues. CDR3 nucleotide sequence: TGTGCCAGCAGTTTGGTCGTGTTAGACATTCAGTACTTC. This encodes CASSLVVLDIQYF.

This clonotype was recorded many times. The chain uses TRBV15 and TRBJ2-7, with a possible D match to TRBD2 (5 bases). The CDR3 extends over 15 amino acids. With 3 bases removed from V and 0 bases from J, the gap between germline ends came to 12 bases. Germline V gene data show CDR1 as LNHNV and CDR2 as YYDKDF (reference sequence). This CDR3 is CATSRDSLTSYEQYF. CDR3 DNA sequence: TGTGCCACCAGCAGGGACTCCCTGACCTCCTACGAGCAGTACTTC.

Only a few counts were recorded for this clonotype. The chain recombines TRBV7-2 with TRBJ1-1; TRBD1 might be the D (5 bases). The CDR3 has 14 residues. The germline CDR1 and CDR2 sequences are SGHTA and FQGNSA. Trimming removed 2 bases at V and 1 base at J, with 8 bases between. The CDR3 sequence: CASSLRGRNTEAFF. The CDR3 region has the DNA TGTGCCAGCAGCTTACGGGGGAGGAACACTGAAGCTTTCTTT. Complete variable domain (other parts from reference TRBV7-2 and TRBJ1-1): GAGVSQSPSNKVTEKGKDVELRCDPISGHTALYWYRQSLGQGLEFLIYFQGNSAPDKSGLPSDRFSAERTGGSVSTLTIQRTQQEDSAVYLCASSLRGRNTEAFFGQGTRLTVV.

In its sample, this clonotype was seen a few times. The chain joins TRBV9 to TRBJ2-5; TRBD2 matches at 8 bases. Trimming cost V 0 bases and J 2 bases; bases outside gene matches: 3. Per the germline V gene, CDR1 is SGDLS and CDR2 is YYNGEE. The CDR3 loop spans 15 amino acids. For the CDR3, the DNA is TGTGCCAGCAGCGTAGATAGCGGGACTCAAGAGACCCAGTACTTC. This encodes CASSVDSGTQETQYF.

V and J are TRBV5-5 and TRBJ2-7; D remains ambiguous. V gave up 0 bases and J gave up 4 bases, with 5 bases separating them. The CDR3 sequence is 12 residues long. Per the germline V gene, CDR1 is SGHKS and CDR2 is YYEKEE (reference sequence). The CDR3 DNA reads as TGTGCCAGCAGCTTGGCAGAATACGAGCAGTACGTC. Protein: CASSLAEYEQYV.

This clonotype occurred many times. The chain joins TRBV7-2 to TRBJ1-5; D call uncertain. CDR1 and CDR2 (germline): SGHTA, FQGNSA. CDR3 length equals 14 residues. V lost 5 bases and J lost 5, with 13 bases in between. CDR3 bases: TGTGCCAGCAGCCTAGGGAGTTTACATCAGCCCCAGCATTTT. Protein sequence: CASSLGSLHQPQHF.

This clonotype showed up just a few times. The chain has TRBV29-1 and TRBJ2-3, with D perhaps matching TRBD1 (6 bases). The CDR3 length is 13 residues. Germline CDR1 reads SQVTM; CDR2 reads ANQGSEA. The ends were cut back, 6 bases at V and 0 bases at J, with 10 bases in the middle. CDR3 protein: CSVTGVSTDTQYF. Here the CDR3 DNA reads TGCAGCGTGACAGGCGTCAGCACAGATACGCAGTATTTT.

The table lists this clonotype with many counts. The chain uses TRBV7-2 and TRBJ1-5; no firm D call. The germline V gene encodes CDR1 SGHTA and CDR2 FQGNSA. This CDR3 comprises 13 residues. The germline V and J ends were trimmed by 4 bases and 3 bases, with 7 bases remaining between them. In nucleotides, the CDR3 is TGTGCCAGCAGCTGGGTCAACAATCAGCCCCAGCATTTT. This encodes CASSWVNNQPQHF.

The sample holds a few counts of this clonotype. The V call is TRBV5-1, the J call TRBJ1-1, with 7 bases aligning to TRBD1. The CDR3 is made up of 15 amino acids. The V and J ends lost 4 bases and 3 bases, in that order; junction bases with no gene match: 9. The germline V gene has CDR1 SGHRS and CDR2 YFSETQ. In nucleotides, the CDR3 is TGCGCCAGCAGCACGAGGCCCGACAGGGACACTGAAGCTTTCTTT. Residues: CASSTRPDRDTEAFF.

In this sample, this clonotype turned up a few times. The chain uses TRBV4-3 and TRBJ2-1; D is perhaps TRBD2 (6 bases). Germline CDR1 LGHNA, CDR2 YSLEER. The V end was cut by 6 bases, the J end by 4 bases, with 16 bases between. This CDR3 has 15 amino acids. Here the CDR3 DNA reads TGCGCCAGCAGTCGCGGGGCGGCGGCTTACAATGAGCAGTTCTTC. Amino acids: CASSRGAAAYNEQFF.

This clonotype was counted between two and nine times. This sequence joins TRBV20-1 and TRBJ2-5, with 12 nucleotides matching TRBD2. Germline loops: CDR1 DFQATT, CDR2 SNEGSKA (reference sequence). The V segment lost 6 bases and the J segment 3 bases; nucleotides outside the gene matches: 5. This CDR3 contains 14 residues. CDR3 residues: CSAPRTSGKETQYF. CDR3 sequence (DNA): TGCAGTGCACCTCGGACTAGCGGGAAAGAGACCCAGTACTTC.

This clonotype came up a few times. J is TRBJ1-3 and V is TRBV7-2; D gene ambiguous. V lost 5 bases, J lost 0 bases, and 17 bases lay in between. The CDR3 length is 17 residues. The germline CDR1 and CDR2 sequences are SGHTA and FQGNSA. CDR3 residues: CASSLGPQESSGNTIYF. DNA for the CDR3: TGTGCCAGCAGCCTCGGGCCGCAGGAGTCCTCTGGAAACACCATATATTTT.

A remark on this clonotype: A much larger clonotype is one base distant, so this may be a read error. The chain links TRBV11-2 to TRBJ2-1, with TRBD2 matching 10 bases. The length of the CDR3 is 16 residues. Germline CDR1 SGHAT, CDR2 FQNNGV. V lost 1 base, J lost 11 bases, and 11 bases stayed unmatched. CDR3 loop: CASSLGSWRTSGKQFF. In DNA, the CDR3 is TGTGCCAGCAGCTTAGGTTCATGGAGGACTAGCGGAAAGCAGTTCTTC.

The table lists this clonotype with a few counts. The chain joins TRBV4-1 to TRBJ1-4; D is undetermined. The ends were cut back, 2 bases at V and 0 bases at J, with 7 bases in the middle. The CDR3 totals 15 residues. Germline-derived CDR1 and CDR2 are MGHRA and YSYEKL. CDR3 nucleotide sequence: TGCGCCAGCAGCCAATTTAGATCAACTAATGAAAAACTGTTTTTT. Amino acids: CASSQFRSTNEKLFF.

Comment on this clonotype: One end of the junction does not line up with germline, which may come from a read error. The chain recombines TRBV7-9 with TRBJ1-5, with 8 positions matching TRBD1. The CDR3 contains 15 residues. Germline V gene data show CDR1 as SEHNR and CDR2 as FQNEAQ (reference sequence). The CDR3 here is CASSVDRGGNQPKHF. CDR3 in DNA: TGTGCCAGCAGCGTTGACAGGGGTGGCAATCAGCCCAAGCATTTT.

This clonotype has more than one count but fewer than ten. This rearrangement joins TRBV5-1 to TRBJ2-4; 7 bases fit TRBD1. V trimming: 0 bases; J trimming: 8 bases; junction bases outside the gene matches: 5. The CDR3 length is 14 residues. Germline V gives CDR1 SGHRS, CDR2 YFSETQ. The CDR3 region has the DNA TGCGCCAGCAGCTTGGAGGGGGCGGTGGACATTCAGTACTTC. Amino acids: CASSLEGAVDIQYF. The whole variable domain, remainder taken from reference TRBV5-1 and TRBJ2-4, is KAGVTQTPRYLIKTRGQQVTLSCSPISGHRSVSWYQQTPGQGLQFLFEYFSETQRNKGNFPGRFSGRQFSNSRSEMNVSTLELGDSALYLCASSLEGAVDIQYFGAGTRLSVL.

This clonotype was seen a few times. The chain combines TRBV12-3 or TRBV12-4 with TRBJ1-2; the D gene is possibly TRBD1 (5 bases). The CDR3 consists of 14 residues. The germline V and J ends were trimmed by 5 bases and 5 bases, with 15 bases remaining between them. CDR3 nucleotides: TGTGCCAGCAGTCCATCGCGACAGTGGTATGGCTACACCTTC. It specifies CASSPSRQWYGYTF.

This clonotype was detected only a few times. The chain is built from TRBV7-3 and TRBJ1-3; D is uncertain. The V gene lost 4 bases and the J gene lost 0 bases, with 7 bases spanning the gap. CDR1 and CDR2 (germline): SGHTA, FQGTGA. The CDR3 is made up of 14 amino acids. CDR3 DNA sequence: TGTGCCAGCAGCTCTATTGGCTCTGGAAACACCATATATTTT. The encoded protein is CASSSIGSGNTIYF.